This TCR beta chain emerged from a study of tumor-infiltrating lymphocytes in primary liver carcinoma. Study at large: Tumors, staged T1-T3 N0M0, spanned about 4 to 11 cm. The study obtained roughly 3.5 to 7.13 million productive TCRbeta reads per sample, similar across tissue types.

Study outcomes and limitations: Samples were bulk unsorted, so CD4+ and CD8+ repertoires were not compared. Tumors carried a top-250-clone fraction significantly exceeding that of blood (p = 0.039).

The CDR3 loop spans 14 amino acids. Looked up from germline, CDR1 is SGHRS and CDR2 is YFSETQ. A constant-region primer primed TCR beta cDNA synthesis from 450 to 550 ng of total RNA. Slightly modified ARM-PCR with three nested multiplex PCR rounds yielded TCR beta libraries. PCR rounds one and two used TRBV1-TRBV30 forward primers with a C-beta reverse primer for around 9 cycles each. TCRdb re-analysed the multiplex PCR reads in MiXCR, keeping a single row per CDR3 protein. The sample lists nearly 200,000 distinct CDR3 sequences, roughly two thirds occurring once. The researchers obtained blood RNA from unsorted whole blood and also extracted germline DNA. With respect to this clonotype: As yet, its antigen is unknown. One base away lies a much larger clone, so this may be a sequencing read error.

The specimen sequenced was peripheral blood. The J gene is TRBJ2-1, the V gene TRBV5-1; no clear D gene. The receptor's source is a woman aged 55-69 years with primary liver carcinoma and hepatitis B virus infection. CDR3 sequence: CASSLDEAANEQVF. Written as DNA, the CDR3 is TGCGCCAGCAGCTTGGATGAGGCGGCGAATGAGCAGGTCTTC.